The 28 T cell receptor beta chains listed next were all sequenced from one sample in a study of shared clonotypes between healthy human individuals. CD45RO-negative, CCR7-selected cells formed the naive CD8 fraction, which excluded terminally differentiated effector memory CD45RA+ cells. Sequencing was performed with immunoSEQ multiplex PCR; in TCRdb, only in-frame clones are kept and a portion is missing. There are millions of clones in the sample; about 92% occur only once, and around 1.7% lies in the top ten. Source material: naive CD8+ T cells from PBMCs. Receptor source: a man aged 18 to 29 in good health. Some clones in this sample may be carry-over from other donors' samples.

This clone was found a few times. The V gene is TRBV11-2, the J gene TRBJ1-1; D uncertain. With 10 bases removed from V and 4 bases from J, the gap between germline ends came to 16 bases. The germline gives CDR1 SGHAT, CDR2 FQNNGV. There are 13 residues in the CDR3. The CDR3 sequence: CANPRRRSTEAFF. CDR3 nucleotides: TGTGCCAACCCTCGGAGAAGGAGCACTGAAGCTTTCTTT.

This clone was seen a few times. This rearrangement joins TRBV7-9 to TRBJ1-1, with 8 nucleotides matching TRBD1. CDR1 and CDR2 from the germline V gene are SEHNR and FQNEAQ (reference sequence). Trimming removed 1 base from V and 4 bases from J; junction bases left unmatched: 5. This CDR3 spans 15 amino acids. The CDR3 sequence: CASSLVDRGGTEAFF. Written as DNA, the CDR3 is TGTGCCAGCAGCTTAGTTGACAGGGGAGGCACTGAAGCTTTCTTT.

The CDR3 DNA reads as TGTGCCAGCAGCTTAACTAGCGGGAGGGCCTACGAGCAGTACTTC. Translating it yields CASSLTSGRAYEQYF. The chain carries TRBV7-2 and TRBJ2-7; 13 bases align to TRBD2. The ends lost 2 bases at V and 2 bases at J; junction bases unmatched: 0. This CDR3 comprises 15 residues. Germline-derived CDR1 and CDR2 are SGHTA and FQGNSA.

The chain joins TRBV6-1 to TRBJ2-1; the D gene is possibly TRBD2 (6 bases). The CDR3 length is 16 residues. Germline values: CDR1 MNHNS, CDR2 SASEGT. Trimming shortened V by 0 bases and J by 2 bases, and 11 bases separated the two germline ends. The CDR3 spells CASSEAPTRTYNEQFF. CDR3 nucleotide sequence: TGTGCCAGCAGTGAAGCCCCGACTAGGACCTACAATGAGCAGTTCTTC.

The chain recombines TRBV11-3 with TRBJ2-7; 8 bases are a match to TRBD1. V lost 6 bases and J lost 6; bases outside the gene matches: 16. Germline V gene sequence: CDR1 SGHNT, CDR2 YENEEA. The length of the CDR3 is 16 residues. CDR3 in amino acids: CASSSSPGTGRFEQYF. CDR3 bases: TGTGCCAGCAGTTCAAGCCCCGGGACAGGTCGTTTCGAGCAGTACTTC.

The CDR3 DNA reads as TGTGCCAGCAGCTCGCGACAGGCAGCCTACAATGAGCAGTTCTTC. This sequence encodes CASSSRQAAYNEQFF. This chain joins TRBV7-2 and TRBJ2-1, with D possibly TRBD1 on 6 matching bases. Trimming removed 4 bases from V and 2 bases from J, with 12 bases in between. The CDR3 is 15 amino acids. In germline, CDR1 is SGHTA, CDR2 FQGNSA.

V and J are TRBV6-1 and TRBJ2-7, with a possible D match to TRBD1 (5 bases). From germline, CDR1 is MNHNS and CDR2 SASEGT. Trimming took off 1 base at V and 2 bases at J, with 15 bases between the two ends. This CDR3 contains 16 residues. For the CDR3, the DNA is TGTGCCAGCAGTGAAGAGAGGACACCGAGCCCCTACGAGCAGTACTTC. This encodes CASSEERTPSPYEQYF.

The count of this clone is one. The chain carries TRBV18 and TRBJ2-1; TRBD2 is a possible D gene (6 bases). The CDR3 runs to 13 residues. Between the trimmed V and J ends, which lost 4 bases and 5 bases, there was a span of 9 bases. Germline V gene data show CDR1 as KGHSH and CDR2 as LQKENI. CDR3 region: CASSLGSNNEQFF. DNA for the CDR3: TGTGCCAGCTCACTCGGGAGCAACAATGAGCAGTTCTTC.

J is TRBJ1-1 and V is TRBV7-6; 10 positions agree with TRBD1. After removal of 1 base from V and 4 bases from J, the junction contained 6 bases not matched to a gene. The CDR3 is made up of 16 amino acids. CDR1 and CDR2 from the germline V gene are SGHVS and FNYEAQ. Here the CDR3 reads CASSLEGWTGGTEAFF. CDR3 nucleotides: TGTGCCAGCAGCTTAGAAGGTTGGACAGGGGGCACTGAAGCTTTCTTT.

A word on this clone: The sample has other DNA sequences that encode this CDR3 too. The chain combines TRBV27 with TRBJ2-1; no reliable D call. This CDR3 contains 13 residues. V lost 3 bases and J lost 5, with 8 bases in between. The germline CDR1 and CDR2 sequences are MNHEY and SMNVEV (reference sequence). The CDR3 is CASSLYRDNEQFF. The CDR3 bases are TGTGCCAGCAGTTTGTACAGAGACAATGAGCAGTTCTTC.

Points on this clone: Other DNA sequences in the same sample also yield this CDR3. The chain links TRBV29-1 to TRBJ2-7; D gene ambiguous. Trimming pared 6 bases from V and 5 bases from J, leaving 11 bases between. The CDR3 consists of 11 residues. Germline V gene sequence: CDR1 SQVTM, CDR2 ANQGSEA. CDR3 DNA: TGCAGCGTGGCGGCCTTGAACGAGCAGTACTTC. Its protein is CSVAALNEQYF.

The CDR3 DNA reads TGTGCCTGGACCCTAGGGCCCAGGGAGTTCTTC. Translating it yields CAWTLGPREFF. The V and J genes are TRBV30 and TRBJ2-1; TRBD1 might be the D (5 bases). There are 11 residues in the CDR3. Germline V gives CDR1 GTSNPN, CDR2 SVGIG (reference sequence). Trimming removed 4 bases from V and 14 bases from J, with 15 bases in between.

This chain joins TRBV13 and TRBJ2-7; 7 positions agree with TRBD1. CDR1 and CDR2 from the germline V gene are PRHDT and FYEKMQ (reference sequence). The CDR3 is 18 amino acids. The junction had 12 bases not matched to a gene; V was cut back by 0 bases and J by 1 base. CDR3 protein: CASSLGRVRGQKSYEQYF. The CDR3 DNA is TGTGCCAGCAGCTTAGGGAGGGTTAGGGGGCAGAAGTCCTACGAGCAGTACTTC.

V gene TRBV5-6 combines with J gene TRBJ1-6; a possible D gene is TRBD1 (6 bases). This CDR3 contains 15 residues. V was cut by 2 bases and J by 8 bases, with 14 bases left in between. Germline CDR1 SGHDT, CDR2 YYEEEE. Here the CDR3 reads CASSLTGLYHSPLHF. The DNA for the CDR3 is TGTGCCAGCAGCTTAACAGGGCTTTATCATTCACCCCTCCACTTT.

This chain joins TRBV13 and TRBJ2-7; a possible D gene is TRBD2 (5 bases). The germline V gene has CDR1 PRHDT and CDR2 FYEKMQ (reference sequence). Between the trimmed V and J ends, which lost 4 bases and 3 bases, there was a span of 13 bases. The CDR3 contains 14 residues. CDR3 DNA sequence: TGTGCCAGCAGCTCAGGACTTTCGATCTACGAGCAGTACTTC. Its translation is CASSSGLSIYEQYF.

This clone was picked up one time. The chain couples TRBV4-3 to TRBJ2-7; D ambiguous. CDR3 length equals 16 residues. CDR1 is LGHNA, CDR2 YSLEER, per germline. V shed 2 bases and J shed 0 bases, with 14 bases lying between them. CDR3 sequence: CASSQSMAGDSYEQYF. The DNA for the CDR3 is TGCGCCAGCAGCCAATCGATGGCCGGAGACTCCTACGAGCAGTACTTC.

The chain couples TRBV11-2 to TRBJ2-1; D may be TRBD1 or TRBD2 (6 bases each). Trimming took off 3 bases at V and 8 bases at J, with 11 bases between the two ends. Germline CDR1 is SGHAT and CDR2 is FQNNGV. The CDR3 has 13 residues. CDR3 residues: CASSFKGGHEQFF. The CDR3 bases are TGTGCCAGCAGCTTTAAGGGGGGCCATGAGCAGTTCTTC. The full variable domain, in which reference TRBV11-2 and TRBJ2-1 provide the parts outside the CDR3, is EAGVAQSPRYKIIEKRQSVAFWCNPISGHATLYWYQQILGQGPKLLIQFQNNGVVDDSQLPKDRFSAERLKGVDSTLKIQPAKLEDSAVYLCASSFKGGHEQFFGPGTRLTVL.

The chain combines TRBV15 with TRBJ2-1; D perhaps matches TRBD1 (6 bases). This CDR3 is 14 amino acids long. The germline V gene has CDR1 LNHNV and CDR2 YYDKDF (reference sequence). The V and J ends lost 1 base and 14 bases respectively, with 18 bases between them. In DNA, the CDR3 is TGTGCCACCAGCAGAGGACGGACGGGACATTGGGAGTTCTTC. Translation: CATSRGRTGHWEFF. Supplemented by reference TRBV15 and TRBJ2-1, the full variable domain reads DAMVIQNPRYQVTQFGKPVTLSCSQTLNHNVMYWYQQKSSQAPKLLFHYYDKDFNNEADTPDNFQSRRPNTSFCFLDIRSPGLGDTAMYLCATSRGRTGHWEFFGPGTRLTVL.

The chain is built from TRBV19 and TRBJ1-1; no clear D. The CDR3 length is 12 residues. The V gene lost 3 bases and the J gene lost 7 bases, with 9 bases spanning the gap. CDR1 and CDR2 from the germline V gene are LNHDA and SQIVND (reference sequence). This chain's CDR3 is CASSIGFYEAFF. The CDR3 DNA follows: TGTGCCAGTAGTATTGGGTTCTATGAAGCTTTCTTT.

CDR3 nucleotide sequence: TGTGCCAGCAGTTTACACGTCAAGAGCTCCTACGAGCAGTACTTC. Its translation: CASSLHVKSSYEQYF. The V call is TRBV27, the J call TRBJ2-7; D is unresolved. CDR1 is MNHEY and CDR2 is SMNVEV in the germline V gene (reference sequence). The length of the CDR3 is 15 residues. Trimming shortened V by 2 bases and J by 0 bases, and 11 bases separated the two germline ends.

This clone was seen once. The chain uses TRBV19 and TRBJ2-7; possible D gene TRBD2, 5 bases. The CDR3 loop spans 15 amino acids. Germline CDR1 reads LNHDA; CDR2 reads SQIVND (reference sequence). Trimming removed 1 base from V and 2 bases from J, with 12 bases in between. CDR3 nucleotides: TGTGCCAGTAGTATAGCTCGGGATTCCACCTACGAGCAGTACTTC. This translates into CASSIARDSTYEQYF.

The chain uses TRBV6-1 and TRBJ2-5; 13 nucleotides match TRBD2. V gave up 2 bases and J gave up 5 bases; unmatched junction bases: 17. CDR1 is MNHNS and CDR2 is SASEGT in the germline V gene. This CDR3 comprises 20 residues. In nucleotides, the CDR3 is TGTGCCAGCAGTGAACTGGGACTAGCGGGAACTCTGGTATCTCCGGAGACCCAGTACTTC. Encoded protein: CASSELGLAGTLVSPETQYF.

This chain connects TRBV19 to TRBJ2-1, with 12 nucleotides matching TRBD2. This CDR3 region has 17 residues. V lost 5 bases, J lost 0 bases, and 5 bases stayed unmatched. The germline V gene has CDR1 LNHDA and CDR2 SQIVND (reference sequence). The CDR3 sequence: CASSVGLAGNSYNEQFF. The CDR3 nucleotides read TGTGCCAGTAGTGTCGGACTAGCGGGAAACTCCTACAATGAGCAGTTCTTC. Using reference TRBV19 and TRBJ2-1 for the parts outside the CDR3, the full variable domain is DGGITQSPKYLFRKEGQNVTLSCEQNLNHDAMYWYRQDPGQGLRLIYYSQIVNDFQKGDIAEGYSVSREKKESFPLTVTSAQKNPTAFYLCASSVGLAGNSYNEQFFGPGTRLTVL.

V usage is TRBV28 and J usage is TRBJ2-7; maybe TRBD2 (5 bases). Germline assignment: CDR1 MDHEN and CDR2 SYDVKM. V lost 6 bases and J lost 3, with 18 bases in between. CDR3 size: 15 residues. The CDR3 protein is CASSPPRVANYEQYF. The CDR3 DNA reads TGTGCCAGCAGCCCTCCGCGGGTAGCTAACTACGAGCAGTACTTC.

The rearrangement joins TRBV2 to TRBJ2-5; possible D gene TRBD1, 6 bases. Trimming shortened V by 2 bases and J by 5 bases, and 15 bases separated the two germline ends. This CDR3 comprises 15 residues. Germline values: CDR1 SNHLY, CDR2 FYNNEI. This CDR3 reads CASSEFEGQTETQYF. In DNA form, the CDR3 reads TGTGCCAGCAGTGAATTCGAAGGACAGACGGAGACCCAGTACTTC.

The chain carries TRBV6-6 and TRBJ1-2, with D maybe TRBD1 (5 bases). V was shortened by 4 bases and J by 1 base, with 10 bases between the two germline ends. The CDR3 sequence is 14 residues long. In germline, CDR1 is MNHNY, CDR2 SVGAGI (reference sequence). The CDR3 loop is CASSFREGNYGYTF. CDR3 in DNA: TGTGCCAGCAGTTTCAGGGAGGGTAACTATGGCTACACCTTC.

The chain is built from TRBV29-1 and TRBJ2-6; 10 bases agree with TRBD2. Germline trimming cut 3 bases from V and 4 bases from J; bases unmatched to any gene: 0. The CDR3 is made up of 14 amino acids. The germline gives CDR1 SQVTM, CDR2 ANQGSEA. CDR3 residues: CSVETSGGANVLTF. CDR3 nucleotides: TGCAGCGTTGAGACTAGCGGGGGGGCCAACGTCCTGACTTTC.

This clone was found once. The rearrangement joins TRBV27 to TRBJ2-3; no definite D call. The length of the CDR3 is 17 residues. Germline loops: CDR1 MNHEY, CDR2 SMNVEV (reference sequence). V was clipped by 4 bases and J by 1 base, with 18 bases between them. Here the CDR3 reads CASSSLLVARGTDTQYF. The CDR3 bases are TGTGCCAGCAGTTCTCTTTTGGTAGCCCGAGGCACAGATACGCAGTATTTT.